What follows are 4 T cell receptor beta chains derived from one specimen sequenced in a study of monozygotic twins with inflammatory bowel disease. Using the 5' RACE reads, TCRdb records one entry per CDR3 protein without DNA. This repertoire includes fewer than 550,000 distinct CDR3 sequences. The sample was blood. The receptors originated from a human donor with ulcerative colitis or Crohn's disease, or a healthy co-twin of an affected twin (not recorded which).

The chain combines TRBV5-1 with TRBJ1-1; TCRdb proposes TRBD1, but this gene call is untestable without DNA. Germline CDR1 and CDR2: SGHRS and YFSETQ. CDR3 length: 16 residues. CDR3 amino acids: CASSLKGPGWSTEAFF.

The V and J genes are TRBV20-1 and TRBJ2-7; TCRdb returns TRBD1, unconfirmable since there is no DNA. Per the germline V gene, CDR1 is DFQATT and CDR2 is SNEGSKA (reference sequence). The CDR3 covers 14 residues. The CDR3: CSAQKGTLLYEQYF.

The gene calls are TRBV7-9 and TRBJ2-1; TCRdb indicates TRBD2, and absent DNA this call remains unverified. The CDR3 covers 14 residues. Germline CDR1 and CDR2: SEHNR and FQNEAQ (reference sequence). CDR3 in amino acids: CASLSTTNHNEQFF. Together with reference TRBV7-9 and TRBJ2-1, the CDR3 gives the full variable domain: DTGVSQNPRHKITKRGQNVTFRCDPISEHNRLYWYRQTLGQGPEFLTYFQNEAQLEKSRLLSDRFSAERPKGSFSTLEIQRTEQGDSAMYLCASLSTTNHNEQFFGPGTRLTVL.

The CDR3 spells CASSRPGPTDTQYF. V usage is TRBV3-1 and J usage is TRBJ2-3; TCRdb picks TRBD1, but there is no DNA to check that call. Germline V CDR1 and CDR2: LGHDT, YNNKEL (reference sequence). CDR3 length: 14 residues.